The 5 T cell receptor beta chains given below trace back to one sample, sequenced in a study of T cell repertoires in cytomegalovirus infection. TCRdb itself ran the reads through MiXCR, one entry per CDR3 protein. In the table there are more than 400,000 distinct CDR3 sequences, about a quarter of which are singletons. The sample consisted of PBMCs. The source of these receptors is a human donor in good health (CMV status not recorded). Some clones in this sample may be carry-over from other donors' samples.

The CDR3 coding sequence is TGTGCCAGTAGTCGCCGGGAGTTGGTTGAGCAGTTCTTC. This sequence encodes CASSRRELVEQFF. V gene TRBV19 combines with J gene TRBJ2-1, with D maybe TRBD2 (6 bases). The V end was cut by 5 bases, the J end by 9 bases, with 14 bases between. CDR3 length: 13 residues. Germline CDR1 LNHDA, CDR2 SQIVND (reference sequence).

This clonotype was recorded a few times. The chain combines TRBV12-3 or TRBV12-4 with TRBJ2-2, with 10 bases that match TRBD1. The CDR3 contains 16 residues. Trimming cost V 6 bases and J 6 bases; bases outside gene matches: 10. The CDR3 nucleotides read TGTGCCAGCAGCACAACCGGGACAGGGGTATCCGGGGAGCTGTTTTTT. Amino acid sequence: CASSTTGTGVSGELFF.

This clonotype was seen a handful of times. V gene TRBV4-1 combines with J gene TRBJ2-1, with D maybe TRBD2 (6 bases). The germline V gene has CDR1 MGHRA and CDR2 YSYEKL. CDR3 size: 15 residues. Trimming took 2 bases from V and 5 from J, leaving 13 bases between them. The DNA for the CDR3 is TGCGCCAGCAGCCAACTTACGGGACTCGACAATGAGCAGTTCTTC. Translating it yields CASSQLTGLDNEQFF.

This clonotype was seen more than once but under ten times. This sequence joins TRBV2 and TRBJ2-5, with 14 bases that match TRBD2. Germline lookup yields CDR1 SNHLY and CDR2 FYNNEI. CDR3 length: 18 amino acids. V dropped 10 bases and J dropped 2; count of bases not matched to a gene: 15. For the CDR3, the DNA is TGTGCCACCTCCGGAGGGACTAGCGGGAGACATGGGCAAGAGACCCAGTACTTC. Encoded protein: CATSGGTSGRHGQETQYF.

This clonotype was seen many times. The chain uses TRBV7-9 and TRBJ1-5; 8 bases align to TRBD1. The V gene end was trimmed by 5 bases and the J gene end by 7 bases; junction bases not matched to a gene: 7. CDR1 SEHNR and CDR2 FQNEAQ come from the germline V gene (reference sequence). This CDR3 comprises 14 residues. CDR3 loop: CASSPQGVEQPQHF. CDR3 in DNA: TGTGCCAGCAGCCCACAGGGGGTCGAACAGCCCCAGCATTTT.